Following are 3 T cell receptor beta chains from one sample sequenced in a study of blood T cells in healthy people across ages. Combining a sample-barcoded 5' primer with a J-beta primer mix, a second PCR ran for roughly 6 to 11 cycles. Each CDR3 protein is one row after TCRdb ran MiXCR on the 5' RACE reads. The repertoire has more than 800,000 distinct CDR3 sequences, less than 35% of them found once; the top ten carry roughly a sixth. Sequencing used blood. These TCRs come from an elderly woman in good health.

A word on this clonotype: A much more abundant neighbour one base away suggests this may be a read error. The chain's CDR3 is CSVSLLQETQYF. CDR3 sequence (DNA): TGCAGTGTCAGCTTACTTCAGGAGACCCAGTACTTC. The chain joins TRBV20-1 to TRBJ2-7, with unresolved D. The J call is doubtful: the DNA matches TRBJ2-5 better. The CDR3 covers 12 residues. Germline V gives CDR1 DFQATT, CDR2 SNEGSKA (reference sequence).

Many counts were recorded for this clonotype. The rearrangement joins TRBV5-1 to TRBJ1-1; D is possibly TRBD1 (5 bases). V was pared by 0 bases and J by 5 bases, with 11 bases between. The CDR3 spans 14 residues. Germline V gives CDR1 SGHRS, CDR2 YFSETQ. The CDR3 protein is CASSLAQGGTEAFF. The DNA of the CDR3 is TGCGCCAGCAGCTTGGCCCAGGGTGGGACTGAAGCTTTCTTT. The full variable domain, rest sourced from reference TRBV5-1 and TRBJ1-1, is KAGVTQTPRYLIKTRGQQVTLSCSPISGHRSVSWYQQTPGQGLQFLFEYFSETQRNKGNFPGRFSGRQFSNSRSEMNVSTLELGDSALYLCASSLAQGGTEAFFGQGTRLTVV.

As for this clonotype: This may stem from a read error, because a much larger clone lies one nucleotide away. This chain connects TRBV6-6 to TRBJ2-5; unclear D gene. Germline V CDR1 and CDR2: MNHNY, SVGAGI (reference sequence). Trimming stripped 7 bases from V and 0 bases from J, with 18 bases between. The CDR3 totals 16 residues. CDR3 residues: CASTNPGRMNQETQYF. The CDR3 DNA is TGTGCCAGCACTAACCCGGGCAGGATGAACCAAGAGACCCAGTACTTC.